Listed here are 32 T cell receptor beta chains from one sample, sequenced in a study of T cell repertoires in cytomegalovirus infection. From the reads, TCRdb called clonotypes with MiXCR, one entry per CDR3 protein. Of some 800,000 distinct CDR3 sequences in the sample, almost 30% were seen once. Antigens of these TCRs are unknown. The source was cultured CD8+ T cells from PBMCs, collected from culture after CMV antigen stimulation. The receptors derive from a human donor in good health (CMV status not recorded). Some clones in this sample may be carry-over from other donors' samples.

The sample holds one count of this clonotype. The chain couples TRBV2 to TRBJ2-3; the D gene is possibly TRBD2 (6 bases). The germline V gene encodes CDR1 SNHLY and CDR2 FYNNEI. V gave up 10 bases and J gave up 2 bases, with 13 bases separating them. The CDR3 length is 13 residues. CDR3 in DNA: TGTGCCACGGGAGACGGAATCACAGATACGCAGTATTTT. It is translated as CATGDGITDTQYF.

The table lists this clonotype with a few counts. J is TRBJ2-1 and V is TRBV7-8, with D tentatively TRBD2 (6 bases). V lost 6 bases, J lost 8 bases, and 23 bases lay in between. Germline CDR1 is SGHVS and CDR2 is FQNEAQ. The CDR3 is 16 amino acids. The CDR3 region has the DNA TGTGCCAGCAGTTCCCCGGACTACCGCCCTAGGGATGAGCAGTTCTTC. This gives the protein CASSSPDYRPRDEQFF.

This clonotype has a handful of counts. V and J are TRBV6-2 or TRBV6-3 and TRBJ2-1, with TRBD1 identical over 8 bases. Trimming cost V 6 bases and J 1 base; bases outside gene matches: 5. The CDR3 has 15 residues. The germline CDR1 and CDR2 sequences are MNHEY and SVGEGT. The CDR3 sequence: CASRGQDNSYNEQFF. DNA for the CDR3: TGTGCCAGCAGGGGACAGGACAATTCCTACAATGAGCAGTTCTTC.

This clonotype was detected only a few times. The rearrangement uses TRBV10-3 and TRBJ1-4, with no clear D. V was pared by 0 bases and J by 0 bases, with 11 bases between. Germline CDR1 and CDR2: ENHRY and SYGVKD. This CDR3 spans 17 amino acids. The CDR3 nucleotides are TGTGCCATCAGTGAGTCGGCGACACCGACAACTAATGAAAAACTGTTTTTT. It yields the protein CAISESATPTTNEKLFF.

There are a few counts of this clonotype. The rearrangement uses TRBV20-1 and TRBJ1-1, with D tentatively TRBD1 (5 bases). V was trimmed by 2 bases and J by 1 base, leaving 8 bases between them. The CDR3 is 13 amino acids. Germline values: CDR1 DFQATT, CDR2 SNEGSKA (reference sequence). DNA for the CDR3: TGCAGTGCTAGACCCAGGGCGAACACTGAAGCTTTCTTT. It yields the protein CSARPRANTEAFF.

The chain combines TRBV6-2 or TRBV6-3 with TRBJ2-7; TRBD1 aligns across 7 bases. The germline V gene has CDR1 MNHEY and CDR2 SVGEGT. The CDR3 length is 21 residues. Trimming removed 0 bases from V and 2 bases from J; junction bases left unmatched: 22. The CDR3 here is CASSYSRVTGKDGGLAYEQYV. CDR3 DNA: TGTGCCAGCAGTTACTCGAGGGTGACAGGGAAAGACGGAGGTCTGGCCTACGAGCAGTACGTC.

This clonotype was seen many times. This chain links TRBV7-2 with TRBJ2-7; 9 bases are a match to TRBD1. Germline V gives CDR1 SGHTA, CDR2 FQGNSA. This CDR3 contains 15 residues. V shed 2 bases, J shed 4 bases, and the junction held 6 bases outside the gene matches. In DNA form, the CDR3 reads TGTGCCAGCAGCTTACAGACAGGGGGGCCTTACGAGCAGTACGTC. Its translation is CASSLQTGGPYEQYV.

The sample holds many counts of this clonotype. The chain carries TRBV12-3 or TRBV12-4 and TRBJ1-2, with 10 bases lining up with TRBD1. The trim removed 9 bases at V and 3 bases at J, leaving 13 bases unmatched. The CDR3 totals 16 residues. CDR3 loop: CASSSHWDRGHYGYTF. CDR3 sequence (DNA): TGTGCCAGTTCATCCCATTGGGACAGGGGACACTATGGCTACACCTTC.

This clonotype has just a few counts. This sequence joins TRBV7-2 and TRBJ2-1, with 9 bases fitting TRBD2. This CDR3 spans 15 amino acids. In germline, CDR1 is SGHTA, CDR2 FQGNSA. The J segment lost 10 bases and the V segment lost 5 bases, leaving 12 bases of the junction unmatched. Here the CDR3 reads CASSLERGARSEQFF. CDR3 coding DNA: TGTGCCAGCAGCCTCGAGCGGGGGGCCCGCTCGGAGCAGTTCTTC.

The chain employs TRBV6-1 and TRBJ2-7; D ambiguous. V was pared by 8 bases and J by 3 bases, with 20 bases between. The CDR3 sequence is 15 residues long. The germline V gene has CDR1 MNHNS and CDR2 SASEGT. CDR3 bases: TGTGCCAGCCGCCCCGCGACGGGCAGGAACTACGAGCAGTACTTC. Translating it yields CASRPATGRNYEQYF.

This clonotype has only a few counts. The V and J genes are TRBV6-1 and TRBJ1-6, with D uncertain. The CDR3 is made up of 13 amino acids. Trimming stripped 7 bases from V and 8 bases from J, with 12 bases between. Per germline, CDR1 MNHNS and CDR2 SASEGT. CDR3 protein: CASTQMSYSPLHF. The CDR3 region has the DNA TGTGCCAGCACCCAAATGTCCTATTCACCCCTCCACTTT.

This clonotype has ten or more counts. The rearrangement links TRBV7-9 to TRBJ2-3, with D possibly TRBD2 on 6 matching bases. CDR3 length: 14 residues. The V gene's germline CDR1 is SEHNR and CDR2 FQNEAQ (reference sequence). Written as DNA, the CDR3 is TGTGTTAGCGGTTGGTACGGGGGCACAGATACGCAGTATTTT. Its protein product is CVSGWYGGTDTQYF.

The genes are TRBV7-4 and TRBJ2-2; D may be TRBD1 (5 bases). Germline-derived CDR1 and CDR2 are SGHVT and SQSDAQ. V was trimmed by 6 bases and J by 2 bases, leaving 13 bases between them. The CDR3 sequence is 15 residues long. In nucleotides, the CDR3 is TGTGCCAGCAGACCCAGGGTCCAAAACACCGGGGAGCTGTTTTTT. This sequence encodes CASRPRVQNTGELFF.

This clonotype has only a few counts. J is TRBJ1-6 and V is TRBV7-6; D uncertain. This CDR3 is 16 amino acids long. Trimming removed 1 base from V and 7 bases from J, with 14 bases in between. The germline gives CDR1 SGHVS, CDR2 FNYEAQ. The CDR3 DNA sequence: TGTGCCAGCAGCTTAGAAGTTGCAGTGGGGAATTCACCCCTCCACTTT. Its translation is CASSLEVAVGNSPLHF.

This clonotype was counted many times. This rearrangement joins TRBV12-3 or TRBV12-4 to TRBJ1-3; no reliable D call. The CDR3 consists of 11 residues. V shed 6 bases and J shed 0 bases, with 0 bases lying between them. CDR3 residues: CASSSGNTIYF. In nucleotides, the CDR3 is TGTGCCAGCAGCTCTGGAAACACCATATATTTT.

This clonotype turned up a few times. This chain joins TRBV7-9 and TRBJ2-1; D possibly matches TRBD1 or TRBD2 (5 bases each). Germline V gene lookup returns CDR1 SEHNR and CDR2 FQNEAQ (reference sequence). Trimming shortened V by 3 bases and J by 0 bases, and 9 bases separated the two germline ends. The CDR3 spans 15 residues. The CDR3 sequence: CASSFGTFSYNEQFF. The CDR3 DNA reads TGTGCCAGCAGCTTCGGGACGTTCTCCTACAATGAGCAGTTCTTC.

This clonotype turned up a few times. This chain joins TRBV10-3 and TRBJ2-1, with D tentatively TRBD2 (7 bases). The CDR3 runs 15 residues. Germline V gene lookup returns CDR1 ENHRY and CDR2 SYGVKD. V was trimmed by 7 bases and J by 2 bases, leaving 15 bases between them. The CDR3 DNA follows: TGTGCCATCACCTCGCGGGGGCCAACCTACAATGAGCAGTTCTTC. Translation gives CAITSRGPTYNEQFF.

This rearrangement joins TRBV29-1 to TRBJ2-1; D gene ambiguous. V lost 0 bases and J 7 bases, leaving 13 bases between the germline ends. The CDR3 has 14 amino acids. Germline loops: CDR1 SQVTM, CDR2 ANQGSEA. In DNA form, the CDR3 reads TGCAGCGTTGAAGATCGGCATTATGGGAATGAGCAGTTCTTC. This sequence encodes CSVEDRHYGNEQFF.

V and J are TRBV6-5 and TRBJ2-1; 7 bases fit TRBD1. Germline-derived CDR1 and CDR2 are MNHEY and SVGAGI. CDR3 length equals 16 residues. V shed 0 bases and J 5 bases; nucleotides not matched to a gene: 7. As DNA, the CDR3 is TGTGCCAGCAGTTACTCCCCGACAGGGTCTCACAATGAGCAGTTCTTC. It encodes CASSYSPTGSHNEQFF.

This clonotype showed up just a few times. As DNA, the CDR3 is TGCGCCAGCAGCCAAGATATTGGACAGACTTACGAGCAGTACTTC. Translation: CASSQDIGQTYEQYF. This chain joins TRBV4-1 and TRBJ2-7; a possible D gene is TRBD1 (6 bases). Germline-derived CDR1 and CDR2 are MGHRA and YSYEKL. V gave up 0 bases and J gave up 4 bases, with 13 bases separating them. The CDR3 extends over 15 amino acids.

This clonotype was counted a few times. V is TRBV25-1 and J is TRBJ1-1; the match to TRBD1 covers 7 bases. Germline V lookup: CDR1 MGHDK, CDR2 SYGVNS. V lost 0 bases to trimming and J lost 0 bases; unmatched junction nucleotides: 16. CDR3 size: 20 residues. CDR3 bases: TGTGCCAGCAGTGAATATGGTGGAGGGGGCTCTTCGCCGATGAACACTGAAGCTTTCTTT. Translated: CASSEYGGGGSSPMNTEAFF.

This clonotype was recorded a few times. This rearrangement joins TRBV19 to TRBJ1-5; the D is unclear. The germline CDR1 and CDR2 sequences are LNHDA and SQIVND (reference sequence). V lost 7 bases and J 6 bases, leaving 10 bases between the germline ends. CDR3 length: 12 residues. The CDR3 bases are TGTGCCAGTAATTATGTAGCTCAGCCCCAGCATTTT. Protein sequence: CASNYVAQPQHF. The variable domain in full, with the rest retrieved from reference TRBV19 and TRBJ1-5, is DGGITQSPKYLFRKEGQNVTLSCEQNLNHDAMYWYRQDPGQGLRLIYYSQIVNDFQKGDIAEGYSVSREKKESFPLTVTSAQKNPTAFYLCASNYVAQPQHFGDGTRLSIL.

J is TRBJ2-1 and V is TRBV27, with TRBD2 identical over 9 bases. V shed 7 bases, J shed 4 bases, and the junction held 11 bases outside the gene matches. In germline, CDR1 is MNHEY, CDR2 SMNVEV (reference sequence). This CDR3 is 16 amino acids long. CDR3 in amino acids: CASTPVGGGGYNEQFF. The CDR3, as DNA: TGTGCCAGCACCCCAGTCGGCGGGGGGGGATACAATGAGCAGTTCTTC.

This clonotype was seen only a few times. This chain connects TRBV12-3 or TRBV12-4 to TRBJ1-1; D is perhaps TRBD1 (5 bases). The CDR3 runs 16 residues. V gave up 1 base and J gave up 0 bases, with 12 bases separating them. As DNA, the CDR3 is TGTGCCAGCAGTTTAGTAGGGGCCAGGATGAACACTGAAGCTTTCTTT. Amino acids: CASSLVGARMNTEAFF.

This chain connects TRBV20-1 to TRBJ1-4; tentatively, D is TRBD1 (5 bases). Germline V lookup: CDR1 DFQATT, CDR2 SNEGSKA (reference sequence). This CDR3 is 16 amino acids long. V was clipped by 3 bases and J by 8 bases, with 22 bases between them. The CDR3 protein is CSARGQIRGRREKLFF. In DNA, the CDR3 is TGCAGTGCTAGGGGGCAAATAAGGGGAAGAAGGGAAAAACTGTTTTTT.

This chain uses TRBV6-2 or TRBV6-3 with TRBJ2-1; tentatively, D is TRBD2 (6 bases). Germline lookup yields CDR1 MNHEY and CDR2 SVGEGT. The CDR3 has 14 amino acids. Trimming removed 5 bases at V and 4 bases at J, with 12 bases between. The CDR3, as DNA: TGTGCCAGCAGTACCGGGACTTTTTACAATGAGCAGTTCTTC. Residues: CASSTGTFYNEQFF.

In its sample, this clonotype was seen many times. The chain joins TRBV7-2 to TRBJ2-2, with no clear D. V lost 2 bases to trimming and J lost 6 bases, with 10 bases between them. Germline V CDR1 and CDR2: SGHTA, FQGNSA. The CDR3 extends over 14 amino acids. The CDR3 DNA follows: TGTGCCAGCAGCTTATGGGCTGAAGCCGGGGAGCTGTTTTTT. Residues: CASSLWAEAGELFF.

V gene TRBV12-3 or TRBV12-4 combines with J gene TRBJ2-2; D is unclear. CDR3 length: 14 amino acids. Between the trimmed V and J ends, which lost 6 bases and 4 bases, there was a span of 12 bases. The DNA of the CDR3 is TGTGCCAGCAGCGGAATAAAACTCACCGGGGAGCTGTTTTTT. This gives the protein CASSGIKLTGELFF.

This chain uses TRBV28 with TRBJ2-1, with 7 bases lining up with TRBD1. This CDR3 region has 14 residues. Germline V gives CDR1 MDHEN, CDR2 SYDVKM. V trimming: 6 bases; J trimming: 5 bases; junction bases outside the gene matches: 7. CDR3: CASSTGVLNNEQFF. CDR3 nucleotide sequence: TGTGCCAGCAGCACAGGGGTCTTAAACAATGAGCAGTTCTTC. Full variable domain (remainder filled in from reference TRBV28 and TRBJ2-1): DVKVTQSSRYLVKRTGEKVFLECVQDMDHENMFWYRQDPGLGLRLIYFSYDVKMKEKGDIPEGYSVSREKKERFSLILESASTNQTSMYLCASSTGVLNNEQFFGPGTRLTVL.

This chain connects TRBV9 to TRBJ2-7; 11 bases line up with TRBD1. The CDR3 is made up of 13 amino acids. CDR1 SGDLS and CDR2 YYNGEE come from the germline V gene. J gave up 7 bases and V 7 bases, and 7 bases lay outside the gene matches. The CDR3 protein is CASQDRGRVEQYF. For the CDR3, the DNA is TGTGCCAGCCAGGACAGGGGGCGGGTTGAGCAGTACTTC.

The chain couples TRBV29-1 to TRBJ2-3; D may correspond to TRBD1 or TRBD2 (6 bases each). The CDR3 is 13 residues long. From germline, CDR1 is SQVTM and CDR2 ANQGSEA. Trimming took 7 bases from V and 6 from J, leaving 17 bases between them. CDR3 in amino acids: CSAKPGEADTQYF. The CDR3 region has the DNA TGCAGCGCAAAACCAGGGGAGGCCGATACGCAGTATTTT.

The chain has TRBV12-3 or TRBV12-4 and TRBJ2-7; perhaps TRBD2 as D (6 bases). V lost 6 bases and J lost 2, with 14 bases in between. The length of the CDR3 is 14 residues. The CDR3 nucleotides are TGTGCCAGCAGCTTTAGAAGCGGGCCCTACGAGCAGTACTTC. Translated: CASSFRSGPYEQYF.